The following is a T cell receptor beta chain sequence with its context. The data belong to a study of TIL therapy for anti-PD-1-resistant metastatic lung cancer. Sequencing used immunoSEQ v3. Libraries were prepared by immunoSEQ multiplex PCR; TCRdb keeps only in-frame clonotypes and omits some of them. The sample records about 15,000 clones, 86% being singletons. The V end lost 0 bases, the J end lost 0 bases, and 10 bases lay between the germline ends. The germline gives CDR1 SGHNT, CDR2 YENEEA. There are 16 residues in the CDR3. Time point of the sample: pre-treatment sample, taken before nivolumab and TIL therapy.

V is TRBV11-3 and J is TRBJ2-3; D might be TRBD2 (5 bases). The clonotype comes from a person aged 25-85 years with non-small cell lung cancer. Sequences were derived from blood, sampled at baseline. The CDR3 bases are TGTGCCAGCAGCTTAGATCCCACGGGAAGCACAGATACGCAGTATTTT. Protein: CASSLDPTGSTDTQYF.